Below are 22 T cell receptor beta chains sequenced from a single sample in a study of T-cell memory formation after mild COVID-19. TCRdb re-analysed the 5' RACE reads in MiXCR, keeping a single row per CDR3 protein. This table holds 400,000 or so distinct CDR3 sequences, 20% found once. Sequences were obtained from PBMCs or a T cell subset sorted from them (not recorded which). These receptors all come from an adult woman who had mild COVID-19 (a few samples of this study predate the infection). Cell type and time point are not known.

The gene calls are TRBV7-2 and TRBJ2-1; tentatively, D is TRBD2 (6 bases). V lost 7 bases and J lost 4, with 17 bases in between. Germline V gene lookup returns CDR1 SGHTA and CDR2 FQGNSA. This CDR3 is 15 amino acids long. The CDR3 DNA reads TGTGCCAGCAATATCGACGGGAGACAGTACAATGAGCAGTTCTTC. Translating it yields CASNIDGRQYNEQFF.

This clonotype was seen only a few times. The V gene is TRBV5-1, the J gene TRBJ2-3, with TRBD2 matching 7 bases. With 1 base clipped from V and 2 bases from J, the junction kept 7 bases outside the gene matches. CDR1 and CDR2 (germline): SGHRS, YFSETQ. The CDR3 covers 16 residues. The CDR3 sequence: CASSLRPSGLTDTQYF. Here the CDR3 DNA reads TGCGCCAGCAGCTTGCGGCCTAGCGGCCTCACAGATACGCAGTATTTT.

The chain links TRBV4-1 to TRBJ2-2, with a weak D call TRBD1 (6 bases). Trimming left V 7 bases short and J 7 bases short, with 13 bases between. In germline, CDR1 is MGHRA, CDR2 YSYEKL. CDR3 size: 13 residues. CDR3 amino acids: CASTNTGNGELFF. In DNA, the CDR3 is TGCGCCAGCACTAACACAGGGAACGGGGAGCTGTTTTTT.

The chain couples TRBV11-2 to TRBJ2-2, with unresolved D. With 4 bases removed from V and 3 bases from J, the gap between germline ends came to 27 bases. Germline V lookup: CDR1 SGHAT, CDR2 FQNNGV. The CDR3 runs 20 residues. The DNA of the CDR3 is TGTGCCAGCAGCTCCCTACGGCTGGGTGGAGTTGGTCAAGACACCGGGGAGCTGTTTTTT. Translation: CASSSLRLGGVGQDTGELFF.

This clonotype appeared many times. V and J are TRBV7-9 and TRBJ2-5, with 8 bases matching TRBD2. The CDR3 is 16 residues long. Unmatched junction bases numbered 7, after V lost 4 bases and J lost 0 bases. CDR1 and CDR2 (germline): SEHNR, FQNEAQ (reference sequence). CDR3 DNA: TGTGCCAGCAGCTCTTCGGGACTAGAGTACCAAGAGACCCAGTACTTC. This gives the protein CASSSSGLEYQETQYF.

The V and J genes are TRBV27 and TRBJ1-1; D is perhaps TRBD1 (6 bases). Germline CDR1 MNHEY, CDR2 SMNVEV (reference sequence). The CDR3 has 15 residues. V gave up 3 bases and J gave up 2 bases, with 13 bases separating them. CDR3 sequence reads: CASSFLNGGNTEAFF. CDR3 in DNA: TGTGCCAGCAGTTTTCTGAACGGGGGCAACACTGAAGCTTTCTTT.

The rearrangement uses TRBV7-2 and TRBJ1-1; maybe TRBD1 (6 bases). Trimming took off 7 bases at V and 3 bases at J, with 15 bases between the two ends. The CDR3 extends over 14 amino acids. Per the germline V gene, CDR1 is SGHTA and CDR2 is FQGNSA. The CDR3 spells CASTIQGPYTEAFF. CDR3 coding DNA: TGTGCCAGCACCATACAGGGTCCCTACACTGAAGCTTTCTTT.

A few counts support this clonotype. The CDR3 DNA reads TGTGCCAGCTCACCAATCACAGACAACACCGGGGAGCTGTTTTTT. Translated, it gives CASSPITDNTGELFF. V is TRBV18 and J is TRBJ2-2; D remains ambiguous. V shed 2 bases and J shed 2 bases, with 9 bases lying between them. This CDR3 comprises 15 residues. CDR1 and CDR2 (germline): KGHSH, LQKENI.

This clonotype was counted only a few times. The V call is TRBV15, the J call TRBJ2-6; D possibly uses TRBD1 or TRBD2 (5 bases each). In germline, CDR1 is LNHNV, CDR2 YYDKDF (reference sequence). The CDR3 is 17 amino acids. The V and J ends lost 5 bases and 0 bases respectively, with 14 bases between them. In DNA, the CDR3 is TGTGCCACCAGCCCATTGGGACGTAACTCTGGGGCCAACGTCCTGACTTTC. Encoded protein: CATSPLGRNSGANVLTF.

This chain joins TRBV30 and TRBJ2-7; possibly TRBD1 for D (6 bases). CDR3 length equals 12 residues. The germline V gene has CDR1 GTSNPN and CDR2 SVGIG (reference sequence). The germline V and J ends were trimmed by 2 bases and 3 bases, with 8 bases remaining between them. The CDR3 DNA follows: TGTGCCTGGAGTAAACAGGGCTACGAGCAGTACTTC. As protein: CAWSKQGYEQYF.

The chain employs TRBV7-9 and TRBJ2-5; D might be TRBD2 (6 bases). This CDR3 has 12 residues. Per the germline V gene, CDR1 is SEHNR and CDR2 is FQNEAQ (reference sequence). Between the trimmed V and J ends, which lost 1 base and 9 bases, there was a span of 9 bases. The CDR3: CASSLDWGAQYF. CDR3 coding DNA: TGTGCCAGCAGCTTAGACTGGGGGGCCCAGTACTTC.

This clonotype occurred a few times. The chain combines TRBV25-1 with TRBJ2-3, with TRBD2 as a possible D gene (5 bases). CDR1 is MGHDK and CDR2 is SYGVNS in the germline V gene. V was pared by 10 bases and J by 0 bases, with 20 bases between. This CDR3 is built from 16 residues. CDR3 protein: CATLPFGAVSTDTQYF. Here the CDR3 DNA reads TGTGCCACCCTCCCTTTCGGAGCGGTTAGCACAGATACGCAGTATTTT.

This clonotype was recorded only once. The V gene is TRBV9, the J gene TRBJ2-1, with 7 bases lining up with TRBD2. Losses at the gene ends were 2 bases for V and 1 base for J; bases not matched to a gene: 3. The CDR3 covers 15 residues. CDR1 SGDLS and CDR2 YYNGEE come from the germline V gene. The CDR3 loop is CASSVSGKSYNEQFF. CDR3 DNA: TGTGCCAGCAGCGTCAGCGGGAAGTCCTACAATGAGCAGTTCTTC.

This clonotype has a handful of counts. This chain connects TRBV11-2 to TRBJ1-1, with D perhaps matching TRBD1 (5 bases). Germline V CDR1 and CDR2: SGHAT, FQNNGV. V was pared by 1 base and J by 4 bases, with 19 bases between. CDR3 size: 17 residues. The CDR3 loop is CASSLVVTGPQGTEAFF. In DNA, the CDR3 is TGTGCCAGCAGCTTAGTAGTGACCGGGCCCCAGGGCACTGAAGCTTTCTTT.

This clonotype was seen only a few times. The V and J genes are TRBV14 and TRBJ1-1, with 10 bases identical to TRBD1. Germline V gives CDR1 SGHDN, CDR2 FVKESK. The CDR3 is 15 residues long. The J segment lost 2 bases and the V segment lost 4 bases, leaving 4 bases of the junction unmatched. The chain's CDR3 is CASSRSTGGNTEAFF. CDR3 coding DNA: TGTGCCAGCAGCCGTTCGACAGGGGGCAACACTGAAGCTTTCTTT.

Only a few counts were recorded for this clonotype. The chain links TRBV11-2 to TRBJ1-2; D is ambiguous. Trimming removed 4 bases from V and 8 bases from J, with 14 bases in between. The CDR3 contains 13 residues. Germline V gene data show CDR1 as SGHAT and CDR2 as FQNNGV. The CDR3 DNA is TGTGCCAGCAGCTCATTGAGGGTGCGGGGCTACACCTTC. Translating gives CASSSLRVRGYTF.

CDR3 loop: CASSLESGRKFF. For the CDR3, the DNA is TGTGCCAGCAGCTTGGAGAGCGGGAGGAAGTTCTTC. The chain employs TRBV5-4 and TRBJ2-1; the match to TRBD2 covers 9 bases. The CDR3 totals 12 residues. The germline V gene has CDR1 SGHNT and CDR2 YYREEE (reference sequence). V was clipped by 0 bases and J by 14 bases; unmatched bases: 3.

The table lists this clonotype with a few counts. The rearrangement uses TRBV5-1 and TRBJ2-3, with D perhaps TRBD1 (6 bases). The CDR3 extends over 14 amino acids. V lost 1 base, J lost 5 bases, and 11 bases lay in between. Per germline, CDR1 SGHRS and CDR2 YFSETQ. The CDR3 loop reads CASSLYRAGDTQYF. As DNA, the CDR3 is TGCGCCAGCAGCTTGTACAGGGCCGGAGATACGCAGTATTTT.

This sequence joins TRBV24-1 and TRBJ2-1; 11 bases fit TRBD1. Germline V gene data show CDR1 as KGHDR and CDR2 as SFDVKD. V lost 10 bases, J lost 9 bases, and 13 bases stayed unmatched. CDR3 length: 15 amino acids. This chain's CDR3 is CATHPGTGGSGEQFF. CDR3 bases: TGTGCCACTCATCCCGGGACAGGGGGTTCCGGTGAGCAGTTCTTC.

The chain links TRBV6-2 or TRBV6-3 to TRBJ1-5; TRBD1 matches at 10 bases. V lost 2 bases, J lost 4 bases, and 8 bases stayed unmatched. The V gene's germline CDR1 is MNHEY and CDR2 SVGEGT. The CDR3 has 17 amino acids. CDR3 loop: CASSYQTGGLSNQPQHF. In DNA form, the CDR3 reads TGTGCCAGCAGTTACCAGACAGGGGGCCTATCTAATCAGCCCCAGCATTTT.

This clonotype has a handful of counts. The chain couples TRBV24-1 to TRBJ2-5, with D possibly TRBD2 on 6 matching bases. The CDR3 is 16 amino acids. From germline, CDR1 is KGHDR and CDR2 SFDVKD. The V gene lost 1 base and the J gene lost 4 bases, with 15 bases spanning the gap. CDR3: CATSDFTDYWGETQYF. In DNA form, the CDR3 reads TGTGCCACCAGTGATTTCACGGACTATTGGGGAGAGACCCAGTACTTC.

This clonotype has a handful of counts. V is TRBV5-5 and J is TRBJ1-1; possibly TRBD1 for D (6 bases). Trimming pared 4 bases from V and 4 bases from J, leaving 11 bases between. The germline CDR1 and CDR2 sequences are SGHKS and YYEKEE (reference sequence). The CDR3 contains 13 residues. The CDR3 DNA is TGTGCCAGCAGCGCCAGGGGAGTCACTGAAGCTTTCTTT. Its protein is CASSARGVTEAFF.